This TCR beta chain was observed in a study of cytomegalovirus exposure and HLA in healthy donors. Study-wide results and caveats: Previous analysis showed most TCR beta V segments were productive about 90% or about 30% of the time. Sequencing likely produced, as an artifact, a cluster of highly shared sequence variants. Listed as cytomegalovirus-associated were 150 or so TCR beta chains.

In the case of this clone: As yet, its antigen is unknown.

Germline CDR1 is SGHRS and CDR2 is YFSETQ. The CDR3 sequence is 13 residues long. With 3 bases removed from V and 1 base from J, the gap between germline ends came to 7 bases. PCR used 60 Vbeta primers and 13 Jbeta primers. Method: immunoSEQ multiplex PCR; TCRdb's copy keeps in-frame clones and lacks some. Here the sample spans 150,000 to 160,000 clones, about 83% being singletons. This receptor was identified in a woman aged 40 to 50 in good health and CMV-seronegative. This sequence joins TRBV5-1 and TRBJ1-1, with D tentatively TRBD1 (5 bases). Sequenced sample: PBMCs. The CDR3 nucleotides read TGCGCCAGCAGCTGGGACTGGAACACTGAAGCTTTCTTT. Its protein product is CASSWDWNTEAFF.